A selection of T cell receptor beta chains follows, all from one sample in a study of tumor-infiltrating lymphocytes in primary liver carcinoma. TCRdb reprocessed the multiplex PCR reads with MiXCR, giving one entry per CDR3 protein. The data contain about 320,000 distinct CDR3 sequences, 65% of them singletons. The sequenced sample was peripheral blood. All receptors come from a man aged 40-50 years with primary liver carcinoma and hepatitis B virus infection. CDR3s include the opening cysteine and the closing phenylalanine or tryptophan. The D gene is left open where the match is weak. Size is stated for part of the rows, as once, few or many counts, or as a class when the clone is expanded.

clone size	V gene	J gene	CDR3 length	D gene	CDR3 DNA	CDR3 protein
-	TRBV5-1	TRBJ2-7	13	TRBD2	TGTGCCAGCAAGGCGGGAGGTAACTACGAGCAGTACTTC	CASKAGGNYEQYF
-	TRBV6-5	TRBJ1-1	14	-	TGTGCCGGCAGGCCGCGGGGTAGGGACACTGAAGCTTTCTTT	CAGRPRGRDTEAFF
-	TRBV7-8	TRBJ1-5	15	-	TGTGCCAGCAGCTCAGGACAGAGGAGCAATCAGCCCCAGCATTTT	CASSSGQRSNQPQHF
-	TRBV7-6	TRBJ2-5	16	TRBD2	TGTGCCAGCAACTCAAAGGGACTAGCGGGAGGAGAGACCCAGTACTTC	CASNSKGLAGGETQYF
-	TRBV30	TRBJ2-7	11	-	TGTGCCTGGAGTGTACGCGGTAGCCGATACTTC	CAWSVRGSRYF
-	TRBV5-1	TRBJ2-5	16	-	TGCGCCAGCAGCTTGGAGCAGGGAATGATCAAAGAGACCCAGTACTTC	CASSLEQGMIKETQYF
few	TRBV6-2/TRBV6-3	TRBJ2-5	14	-	TGTGCCAGCAGTTACTCTCGATTACATGAGACCCAGTACTTC	CASSYSRLHETQYF
-	TRBV5-1	TRBJ2-7	14	-	TGCGCCAGCAGCTCGGAAACTAGTGGCTACGAGCAGTACTTC	CASSSETSGYEQYF
-	TRBV23-1	TRBJ2-7	14	TRBD1	TGCGCCTCCCCACCGGGACAGGGGTCCTACGAGAAGTACTTC	CASPPGQGSYEKYF
many	TRBV6-1	TRBJ2-5	14	TRBD2	TGTGCCAGCAGGCTTAGACTAGCACGGGAGACCCAGTACTTC	CASRLRLARETQYF
many	TRBV6-1	TRBJ1-1	11	-	TGTGCCACCGACCTGAACACTGAAGCTTTCTTT	CATDLNTEAFF
many	TRBV29-1	TRBJ2-1	12	TRBD2	TGCAGCGCGGGACTAGCGGGAAATGAGCAGTTCTTC	CSAGLAGNEQFF
-	TRBV6-5	TRBJ2-7	14	TRBD2	TGTGCCAGCAATCCCGGGACTAGCGGGCTCGAGCAGTACTTC	CASNPGTSGLEQYF
once	TRBV12-3/TRBV12-4	TRBJ2-2	15	TRBD2	TGTGCCAGCAGCCCCGGGAGCGGGATCACCGGGGAGCTGTTTTTT	CASSPGSGITGELFF
many	TRBV4-3	TRBJ2-1	16	-	TGCGCCAGCAGCCAAGAAGGGACTGGACGTCTAAATGAGCAGTTCTTC	CASSQEGTGRLNEQFF
-	TRBV30	TRBJ1-3	16	TRBD1	TGTGCCTGGAGTATACTCGGGACAGGGGGCAAAAACAGCATATATTTT	CAWSILGTGGKNSIYF
once	TRBV7-9	TRBJ2-2	18	TRBD1	TGTGCCAGCAGCTTGAATGGGGACAGGGCATCGAACACCGGGGAGCTGTTTTTT	CASSLNGDRASNTGELFF
-	TRBV5-5	TRBJ2-5	14	-	TGTGCCATGAGCTCGAAGACTAGGGGAGAGACCCAGTACTTC	CAMSSKTRGETQYF
-	TRBV6-6	TRBJ1-6	14	TRBD1	TGTGCCAGCAGGGACAGGGGATGCAATTCACCCCTCCACTTT	CASRDRGCNSPLHF
-	TRBV29-1	TRBJ1-2	9	-	TGCAGCGTTGATGTAGGCTACATCTTC	CSVDVGYIF
-	TRBV6-1	TRBJ1-5	14	-	TGTGCCAACATTGCTGCCCTCCAGGAACAGCCCCAGCATTTT	CANIAALQEQPQHF
-	TRBV6-1	TRBJ1-2	11	-	TGTACCAGCAACCTTGACTATGGCTACACCTTC	CTSNLDYGYTF
-	TRBV11-3	TRBJ2-3	14	-	TGTGCCAGCAGCCGGGCAGGGAGGACAGATACGCAATATTTT	CASSRAGRTDTQYF